What follows is one T cell receptor beta chain and its context. What the library attached to individual cDNA molecules were unique molecular identifiers. One entry per CDR3 protein results from TCRdb running MiXCR on the RACE reads. The sample consists of about 130,000 distinct CDR3 sequences, about 9.4% of them appearing once. Germline CDR1 and CDR2: SGHTA and FQGNSA. CDR3 length: 15 residues. Between the trimmed V and J ends, which lost 2 bases and 7 bases, there was a span of 18 bases. This sample was taken from a study of human T cells and chemical hapten exposure. The time point: healthy volunteer bleed at 2 weeks. Unfractionated whole blood was the source from which total RNA was extracted.

This sequence originates from a male donor in good health. Some clones in this sample may be carry-over from other donors' samples. Material: whole blood. V and J are TRBV7-2 and TRBJ2-7, with D possibly being TRBD1 (6 bases). CDR3 DNA sequence: TGTGCCAGCAGCTTATTCGGGGAAAGGGGGAGAGAGCAGTACTTC. Protein product: CASSLFGERGREQYF.